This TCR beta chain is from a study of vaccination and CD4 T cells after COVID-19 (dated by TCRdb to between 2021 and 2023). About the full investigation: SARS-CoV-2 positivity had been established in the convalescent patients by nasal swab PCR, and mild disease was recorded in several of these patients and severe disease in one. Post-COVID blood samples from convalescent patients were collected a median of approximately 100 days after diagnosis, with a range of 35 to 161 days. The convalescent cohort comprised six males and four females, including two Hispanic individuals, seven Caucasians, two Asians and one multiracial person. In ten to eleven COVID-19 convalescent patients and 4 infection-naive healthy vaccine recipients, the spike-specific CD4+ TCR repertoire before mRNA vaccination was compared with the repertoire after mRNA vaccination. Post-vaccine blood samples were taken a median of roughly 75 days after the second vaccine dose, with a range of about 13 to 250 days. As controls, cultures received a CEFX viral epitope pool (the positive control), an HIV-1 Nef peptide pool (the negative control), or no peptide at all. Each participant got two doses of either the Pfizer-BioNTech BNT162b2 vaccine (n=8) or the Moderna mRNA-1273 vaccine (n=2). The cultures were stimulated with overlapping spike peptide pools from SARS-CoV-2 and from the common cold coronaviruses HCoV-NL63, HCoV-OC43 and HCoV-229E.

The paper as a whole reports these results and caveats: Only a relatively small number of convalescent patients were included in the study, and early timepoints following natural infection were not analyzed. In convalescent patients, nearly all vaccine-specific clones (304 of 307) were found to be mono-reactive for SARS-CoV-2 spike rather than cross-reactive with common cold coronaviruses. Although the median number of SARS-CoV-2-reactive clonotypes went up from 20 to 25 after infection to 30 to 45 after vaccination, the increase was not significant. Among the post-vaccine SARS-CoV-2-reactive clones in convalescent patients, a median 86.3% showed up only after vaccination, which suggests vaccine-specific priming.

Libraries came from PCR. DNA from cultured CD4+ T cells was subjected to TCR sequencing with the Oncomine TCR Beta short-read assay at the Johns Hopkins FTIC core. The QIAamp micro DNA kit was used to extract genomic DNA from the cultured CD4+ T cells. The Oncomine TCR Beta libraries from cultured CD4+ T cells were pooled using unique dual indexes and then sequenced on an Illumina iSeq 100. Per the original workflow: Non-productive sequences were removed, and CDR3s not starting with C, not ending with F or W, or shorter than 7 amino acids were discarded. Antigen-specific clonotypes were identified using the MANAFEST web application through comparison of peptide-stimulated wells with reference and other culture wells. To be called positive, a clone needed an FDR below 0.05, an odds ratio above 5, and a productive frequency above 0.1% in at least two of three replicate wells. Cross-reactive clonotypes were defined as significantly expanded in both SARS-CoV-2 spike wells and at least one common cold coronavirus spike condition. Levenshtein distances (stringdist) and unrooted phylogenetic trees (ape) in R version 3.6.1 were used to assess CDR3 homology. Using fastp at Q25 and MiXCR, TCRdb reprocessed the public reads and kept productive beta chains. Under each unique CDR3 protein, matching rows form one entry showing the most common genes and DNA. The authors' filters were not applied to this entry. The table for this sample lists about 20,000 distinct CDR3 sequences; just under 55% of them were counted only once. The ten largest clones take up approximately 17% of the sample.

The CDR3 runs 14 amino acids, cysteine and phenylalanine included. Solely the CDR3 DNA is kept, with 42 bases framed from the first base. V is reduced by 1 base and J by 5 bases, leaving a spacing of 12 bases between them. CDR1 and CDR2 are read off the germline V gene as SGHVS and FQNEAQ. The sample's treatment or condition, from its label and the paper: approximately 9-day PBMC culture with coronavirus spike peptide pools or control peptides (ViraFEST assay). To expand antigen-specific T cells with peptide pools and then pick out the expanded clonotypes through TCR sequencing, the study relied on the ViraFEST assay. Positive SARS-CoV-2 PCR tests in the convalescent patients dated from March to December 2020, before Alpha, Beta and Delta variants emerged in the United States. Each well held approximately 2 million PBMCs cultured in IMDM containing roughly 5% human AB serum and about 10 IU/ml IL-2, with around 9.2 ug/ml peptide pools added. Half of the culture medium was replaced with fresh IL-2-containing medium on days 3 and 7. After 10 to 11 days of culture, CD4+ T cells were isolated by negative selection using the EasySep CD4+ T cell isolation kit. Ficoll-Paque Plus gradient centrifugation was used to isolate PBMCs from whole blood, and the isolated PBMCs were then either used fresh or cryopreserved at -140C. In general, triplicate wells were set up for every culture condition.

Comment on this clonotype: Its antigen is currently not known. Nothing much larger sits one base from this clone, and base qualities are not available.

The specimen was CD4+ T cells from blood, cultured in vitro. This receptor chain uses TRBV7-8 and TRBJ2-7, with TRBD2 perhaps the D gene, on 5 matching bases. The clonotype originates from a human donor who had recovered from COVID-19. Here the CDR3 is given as CASSLGIASNEQYF. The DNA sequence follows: TGTGCCAGCAGCTTAGGGATAGCTAGCAACGAGCAGTACTTC.